The rows below give T cell receptor beta chains drawn from one sample of a study of spatial heterogeneity in lung cancer. Via MiXCR, TCRdb re-called the 5' RACE reads, giving one row per CDR3 protein. The sample carries under 40,000 distinct CDR3 sequences, approximately 5.5% recorded once. Here the sequenced sample was PBMCs, taken at surgery. All receptors derive from a female donor with early-stage non-small cell lung cancer. CDR3s include the opening cysteine and the closing phenylalanine or tryptophan. Fields, in order: D gene, J gene, clone size, V gene, CDR3 DNA, CDR3 protein. The D gene is left open where the match is weak. Clone size is given for some rows only: seen once, a few or many times, or a class if the clone is expanded.

d_gene: TRBD1
j_gene: TRBJ2-1
abundance: many
v_gene: TRBV28
CDR3nt: TGTGCCAGCAGTTTATATACAGGGGAAAATGAGCAGTTCTTC
CDR3aa: CASSLYTGENEQFF

d_gene: TRBD2
j_gene: TRBJ2-3
abundance: many
v_gene: TRBV5-4
CDR3nt: TGTGCCAGCAGCTCGAAATGGACTAGCGAGGGCACAGATACGCAGTATTTT
CDR3aa: CASSSKWTSEGTDTQYF

d_gene: NA
j_gene: TRBJ1-6
abundance: few
v_gene: TRBV30
CDR3nt: TGTGCCTGGAGTGTAGTGGGGGCCGGAAATTCACCCCTCCACTTT
CDR3aa: CAWSVVGAGNSPLHF

d_gene: NA
j_gene: TRBJ2-7
abundance: many
v_gene: TRBV20-1
CDR3nt: TGCAGTGCTAGCGGGGGGCTCGACGAGCAGTACTTC
CDR3aa: CSASGGLDEQYF

d_gene: NA
j_gene: TRBJ1-1
abundance: many
v_gene: TRBV5-1
CDR3nt: TGCGCCAGCAGCTTGGAAGGACAGAATATGAACACTGAAGCTTTCTTT
CDR3aa: CASSLEGQNMNTEAFF

d_gene: NA
j_gene: TRBJ1-2
abundance: many
v_gene: TRBV27
CDR3nt: TGTGCCAGCAGTTTCCGACCTGCCTATGGCTACACCTTC
CDR3aa: CASSFRPAYGYTF

d_gene: NA
j_gene: TRBJ1-5
abundance: many
v_gene: TRBV7-2
CDR3nt: TGTGCCAGCAGCCGACAGGAAAGCAATCAGCCCCAGCATTTT
CDR3aa: CASSRQESNQPQHF

d_gene: NA
j_gene: TRBJ1-1
abundance: few
v_gene: TRBV5-1
CDR3nt: TGCGCCAGCAGCCCCCTGGCCGGACAGATGAACACTGAAGCTTTCTTT
CDR3aa: CASSPLAGQMNTEAFF

d_gene: NA
j_gene: TRBJ1-2
abundance: many
v_gene: TRBV28
CDR3nt: TGTGCCAGCAACGCCCCCCAGGTGGGCTACACCTTC
CDR3aa: CASNAPQVGYTF

d_gene: NA
j_gene: TRBJ1-4
abundance: few
v_gene: TRBV7-2
CDR3nt: TGTGCCAGCCGCCGGTCTGGGAATGAAAAACTGTTTTTT
CDR3aa: CASRRSGNEKLFF

d_gene: TRBD1
j_gene: TRBJ2-1
abundance: many
v_gene: TRBV30
CDR3nt: TGTGCCTGGGGACAGGGGTCGAATGAGCAGTTCTTC
CDR3aa: CAWGQGSNEQFF

d_gene: NA
j_gene: TRBJ2-2
abundance: NA
v_gene: TRBV19
CDR3nt: TGTGCCAGTTACACCGGGACAGTCTGGAGGGGTACCGGGGAGCTGTTTTTT
CDR3aa: CASYTGTVWRGTGELFF

d_gene: NA
j_gene: TRBJ1-1
abundance: many
v_gene: TRBV5-1
CDR3nt: TGCGCCAGCAGCTTGGCCCAGGGTTTGGGAACTGAAGCTTTCTTT
CDR3aa: CASSLAQGLGTEAFF

d_gene: TRBD1
j_gene: TRBJ1-6
abundance: many
v_gene: TRBV20-1
CDR3nt: TGCAGTGCTAGAGATGCACAGGGGGATTCACCCCTCCACTTT
CDR3aa: CSARDAQGDSPLHF

d_gene: NA
j_gene: TRBJ1-1
abundance: NA
v_gene: TRBV9
CDR3nt: TGTGCCAGCAGCGTAGTGGGCCAGAACACTGAAGCTTTCTTT
CDR3aa: CASSVVGQNTEAFF

d_gene: TRBD1
j_gene: TRBJ2-2
abundance: many
v_gene: TRBV6-2/TRBV6-3
CDR3nt: TGTGCCAGCAGTTCCCGACAGGGCTACACCGGGGAGCTGTTTTTT
CDR3aa: CASSSRQGYTGELFF

d_gene: TRBD2
j_gene: TRBJ2-3
abundance: many
v_gene: TRBV19
CDR3nt: TGTGCCAGTAGCCCCCCTTGGGGGGGGATCACAGATACGCAGTATTTT
CDR3aa: CASSPPWGGITDTQYF

d_gene: NA
j_gene: TRBJ1-5
abundance: NA
v_gene: TRBV6-2/TRBV6-3
CDR3nt: TGTGCCAGCAGTTTATCCCCGGAGTGGGGTCAGCCCCAGCATTTT
CDR3aa: CASSLSPEWGQPQHF

d_gene: NA
j_gene: TRBJ2-2
abundance: many
v_gene: TRBV29-1
CDR3nt: TGCAGCGTTGAACAGGGTTACACCGGGGAGCTGTTTTTT
CDR3aa: CSVEQGYTGELFF

d_gene: TRBD1
j_gene: TRBJ2-6
abundance: few
v_gene: TRBV11-2
CDR3nt: TGTGCCAGCAGGCGACTACAGGGGCGTTACCTAGGTGGGGCCAACGTCCTGACTTTC
CDR3aa: CASRRLQGRYLGGANVLTF

d_gene: NA
j_gene: TRBJ1-5
abundance: NA
v_gene: TRBV6-2/TRBV6-3
CDR3nt: TGTGCCAGCAGCTCCCCTGATCAGCCCCAGCATTTT
CDR3aa: CASSSPDQPQHF

d_gene: NA
j_gene: TRBJ2-3
abundance: few
v_gene: TRBV6-5
CDR3nt: TGTGCCAGCCTCGGGGGAGGTGGAGATACGCAGTATTTT
CDR3aa: CASLGGGGDTQYF

d_gene: NA
j_gene: TRBJ1-1
abundance: NA
v_gene: TRBV5-1
CDR3nt: TGCACCAGCAGCTTGGGGCTGATGAACACTGAAGCTTTCTTT
CDR3aa: CTSSLGLMNTEAFF

d_gene: NA
j_gene: TRBJ2-5
abundance: few
v_gene: TRBV6-6
CDR3nt: TGTGCCAGCAGTTCCCCCGGGACGGAAAGGACCCAGTACTTC
CDR3aa: CASSSPGTERTQYF

d_gene: TRBD2
j_gene: TRBJ2-7
abundance: few
v_gene: TRBV9
CDR3nt: TGTGCCAGCTCACGGCTAGCGGGGGGTTCGAACTCCTACGAGCAGTACTTC
CDR3aa: CASSRLAGGSNSYEQYF

d_gene: NA
j_gene: TRBJ1-2
abundance: many
v_gene: TRBV7-2
CDR3nt: TGTGCCAGCAGCGGGACACATCAAGGCTACACCTTC
CDR3aa: CASSGTHQGYTF

d_gene: TRBD1
j_gene: TRBJ1-1
abundance: many
v_gene: TRBV6-6
CDR3nt: TGTGCCAGCAGCCTCGGACAGGGGAGGAGGAACACTGAAGCTTTCTTT
CDR3aa: CASSLGQGRRNTEAFF